These T cell receptor beta chains were read from a single sample in a study of cytomegalovirus exposure and HLA in healthy donors. Clones were sequenced by immunoSEQ multiplex PCR, and TCRdb holds only the in-frame ones, with some missing. The sample yields some 200,000 clones, more than 75% seen once. The sample taken for sequencing was PBMCs. These receptors all come from a woman in her late teens or twenties in good health and CMV-seronegative. Each CDR3 is given with its conserved first and last residue. D genes are given only for firm matches. Expanded clones are given a class, and other clones once, few, many or no size at all.

abundance,j_gene,len,d_gene,v_gene,CDR3nt,CDR3aa
once,TRBJ1-3,15,.,TRBV5-1,TGCGCCAGCAGCTTGTTAGGGGTTTCGGGAAACACCATATATTTT,CASSLLGVSGNTIYF
.,TRBJ2-7,14,.,TRBV6-6,TGTGCCAGCAGTTCCGCGGACAGTTCCTACGAGCAGTACTTC,CASSSADSSYEQYF
once,TRBJ2-1,13,.,TRBV7-9,TGTTCCGGCGAGGGTCTTAGCTACAATGAGCAGTTCTTC,CSGEGLSYNEQFF
.,TRBJ2-2,16,.,TRBV5-8,TGTGCCAGCAGCTTGGCCTCTACAGAAAACACCGGGGAGCTGTTTTTT,CASSLASTENTGELFF
.,TRBJ1-4,17,TRBD1,TRBV19,TGTGCCAGTACCCCCCTGAGAACCGGGACAGGACATTCAAAACTGTTTTTT,CASTPLRTGTGHSKLFF
.,TRBJ1-2,11,.,TRBV7-9,TGTGCCAGCAGCTTGGGGACAGGCTACACCTTC,CASSLGTGYTF
.,TRBJ2-7,15,.,TRBV5-1,TGCGCCAGCAGCTCCCCCGAAGGGAGCTCCTACGAGCAGTACTTC,CASSSPEGSSYEQYF
once,TRBJ1-4,19,.,TRBV4-1,TGCGCCAGCAGCCAAGATTACGGACACCAACTCCGCGAAAGTGAAAAACTGTTTTTT,CASSQDYGHQLRESEKLFF
.,TRBJ1-5,13,.,TRBV6-1,TGTGCCAGCAGTGAGCGGGAAAATCAGCCCCAGCATTTT,CASSERENQPQHF
.,TRBJ2-3,15,.,TRBV6-1,TGTGCCAGCAGTGAACCGGCGGCTAGCACAGATACGCAGTATTTT,CASSEPAASTDTQYF
.,TRBJ2-1,17,TRBD1,TRBV25-1,TGTGCCAGCAGTGAATCCGGGACAGGACTTTCCTACAATGAGCAGTTCTTC,CASSESGTGLSYNEQFF
.,TRBJ1-1,12,.,TRBV29-1,TGCAGCGTTGAAGAAATGACAGCTGAAGCTTTCTTT,CSVEEMTAEAFF
.,TRBJ1-1,14,.,TRBV27,TGTGCCAGCAGTTTAACACTGAGCGGCACTGAAGCTTTCTTT,CASSLTLSGTEAFF
.,TRBJ2-3,16,TRBD1,TRBV27,TGTGCCAGCAGTCCTCTGGTGAGGGGGCAAACAGATACGCAGTATTTT,CASSPLVRGQTDTQYF
.,TRBJ1-6,15,.,TRBV27,TGTGCCAGCAGTTTAGTTGGGGGCGTTAATTCACCCCTCCACTTT,CASSLVGGVNSPLHF
.,TRBJ2-7,13,.,TRBV11-3,TGTGCCAGCAGCTTATCCGGTCGATCCGAGCAGTACTTC,CASSLSGRSEQYF
.,TRBJ2-7,15,.,TRBV19,TGTGCCAGTAGTATCGCGGGACCGAGCTCCTACGAGCAGTACTTC,CASSIAGPSSYEQYF
.,TRBJ2-7,14,.,TRBV5-6,TGTGCCAGCAGCTTGGGGCAGGGGAACTACGAGCAGTACTTC,CASSLGQGNYEQYF
.,TRBJ2-2,12,.,TRBV2,TGTGCCAGCAGTGGGGCCCCCGGGGAGCTGTTTTTT,CASSGAPGELFF
.,TRBJ2-7,13,.,TRBV7-6,TGTGCCAGCAGCCAGGGGACAACCTACGAGCAGTACTTC,CASSQGTTYEQYF
.,TRBJ2-3,11,.,TRBV5-8,TGTGCCAGCAGTCCCGGGACACCCCCTTATTTT,CASSPGTPPYF
.,TRBJ2-1,13,.,TRBV29-1,TGCAGCGTTGAATATCTAGTCACCGCTGAGCAGTTCTTC,CSVEYLVTAEQFF
.,TRBJ1-3,15,TRBD1,TRBV29-1,TGCAGCGCTAGCAGGGGGCTAGCGGGAGGAAACACCATATATTTT,CSASRGLAGGNTIYF
.,TRBJ2-3,16,TRBD2,TRBV7-2,TGTGCCAGCAGCTCTCTAGCAATAGCGGGAGGGAATACGCAGTATTTT,CASSSLAIAGGNTQYF
.,TRBJ2-5,14,TRBD2,TRBV27,TGTGCCAGCGGTTTAGCGGGGGTCGGGGAGACCCAGTACTTC,CASGLAGVGETQYF
.,TRBJ2-2,15,.,TRBV18,TGTGCCAGCTCACCACCCCGGGGAGGCACCGGGGAGCTGTTTTTT,CASSPPRGGTGELFF
.,TRBJ1-2,14,.,TRBV5-1,TGCGCCAGCAGCTTGAAAACTGACTTAGGAGGCTACACCTTC,CASSLKTDLGGYTF